The entry below describes one TCR beta chain. The entry originates in a study of T cell clones after liver transplantation. Study background: Blood was drawn pre-transplant, before withdrawal, and after full or failed withdrawal.

V was cut by 6 bases and J by 2 bases, with 10 bases left in between. Germline V gene data show CDR1 as LNHNV and CDR2 as YYDKDF (reference sequence). CDR3 size: 13 residues. Assay: immunoSEQ multiplex PCR; the TCRdb copy retains only in-frame clones and omits some. The top ten clones hold 0.65% to 0.95% of a sample with around 110,000 clones, over 75% of them seen once. Source: CD4+ T cells from blood, taken 12 months after liver transplant. The J gene is TRBJ2-5, the V gene TRBV15; the D gene is possibly TRBD2 (5 bases). The TCR comes from a human patient who received a liver transplant. Some T cells could come from the graft donor. The CDR3 reads CATRAGSQETQYF. In nucleotides, the CDR3 is TGTGCCACCAGGGCGGGTTCACAAGAGACCCAGTACTTC.